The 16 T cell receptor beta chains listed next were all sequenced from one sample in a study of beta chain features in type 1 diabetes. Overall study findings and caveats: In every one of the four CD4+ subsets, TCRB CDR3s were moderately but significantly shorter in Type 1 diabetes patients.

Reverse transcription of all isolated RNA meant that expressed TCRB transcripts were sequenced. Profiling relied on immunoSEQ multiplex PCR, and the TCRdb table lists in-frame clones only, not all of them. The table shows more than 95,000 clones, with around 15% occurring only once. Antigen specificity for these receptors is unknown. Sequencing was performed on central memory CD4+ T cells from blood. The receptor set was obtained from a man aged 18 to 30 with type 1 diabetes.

The CDR3 coding sequence is TGTGCCAGCAGCCAGGGGGATTCCTACAATGAGCAGTTCTTC. Its protein is CASSQGDSYNEQFF. The J gene is TRBJ2-1, the V gene TRBV21-1; the table's TRBD1 call for D was not verified on the DNA. TRBV21-1 constitutes a pseudogene. CDR3 length: 14 amino acids.

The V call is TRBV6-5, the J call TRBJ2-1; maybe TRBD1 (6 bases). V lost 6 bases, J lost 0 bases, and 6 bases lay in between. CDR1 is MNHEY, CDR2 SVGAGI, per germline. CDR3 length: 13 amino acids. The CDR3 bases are TGTGCCAGCAGGGACAGCTCCTACAATGAGCAGTTCTTC. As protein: CASRDSSYNEQFF.

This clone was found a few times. The chain's CDR3 is CASSLGTTIITDTQYF. The CDR3 region has the DNA TGCGCCAGCAGCTTGGGGACGACCATCATAACAGATACGCAGTATTTT. The chain employs TRBV5-1 and TRBJ2-3, with D hard to call. Between the trimmed V and J ends, which lost 0 bases and 3 bases, there was a span of 14 bases. CDR1 and CDR2 (germline): SGHRS, YFSETQ. The CDR3 covers 16 residues.

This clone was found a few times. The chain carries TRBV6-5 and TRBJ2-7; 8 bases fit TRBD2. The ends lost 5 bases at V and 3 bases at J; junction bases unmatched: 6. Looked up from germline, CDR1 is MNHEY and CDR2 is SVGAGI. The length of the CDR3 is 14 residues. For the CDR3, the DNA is TGTGCCAGCAGTGCCACTAGCGGAAGCTACGAGCAGTACTTC. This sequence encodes CASSATSGSYEQYF.

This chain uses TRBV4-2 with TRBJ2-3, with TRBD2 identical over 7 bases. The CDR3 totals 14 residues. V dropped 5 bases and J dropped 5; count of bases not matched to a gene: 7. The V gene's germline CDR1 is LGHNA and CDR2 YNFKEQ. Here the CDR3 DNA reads TGTGCCAGCAGCTTGGGCGGGAGTAGAGATACGCAGTATTTT. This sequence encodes CASSLGGSRDTQYF.

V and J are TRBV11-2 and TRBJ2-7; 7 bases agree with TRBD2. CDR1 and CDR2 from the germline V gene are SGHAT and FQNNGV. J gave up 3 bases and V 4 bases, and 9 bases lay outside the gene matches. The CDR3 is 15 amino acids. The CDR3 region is CASSSLAGVGYEQYF. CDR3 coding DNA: TGTGCCAGCAGCTCCCTGGCGGGAGTGGGCTACGAGCAGTACTTC.

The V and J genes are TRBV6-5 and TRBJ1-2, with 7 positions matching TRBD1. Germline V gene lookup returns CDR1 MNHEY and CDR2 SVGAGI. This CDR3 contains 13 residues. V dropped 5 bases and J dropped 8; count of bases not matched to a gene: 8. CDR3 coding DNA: TGTGCCAGCAGTCAGGGGGGGACAAAAGGCTACACCTTC. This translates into CASSQGGTKGYTF.

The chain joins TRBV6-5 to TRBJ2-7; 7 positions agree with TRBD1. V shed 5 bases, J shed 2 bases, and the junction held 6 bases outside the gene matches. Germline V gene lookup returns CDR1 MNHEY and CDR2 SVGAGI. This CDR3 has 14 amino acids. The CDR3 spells CASSQSGTAYEQYF. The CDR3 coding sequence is TGTGCCAGCAGTCAATCCGGGACAGCCTACGAGCAGTACTTC.

The CDR3 is CASSFQGRGNSPLHF. Written as DNA, the CDR3 is TGTGCCAGCAGCTTTCAGGGTAGGGGCAATTCACCCCTCCACTTT. The chain recombines TRBV11-2 with TRBJ1-6, with D perhaps TRBD1 (5 bases). The CDR3 covers 15 residues. The germline V gene encodes CDR1 SGHAT and CDR2 FQNNGV. Trimming left V 3 bases short and J 7 bases short, with 13 bases between.

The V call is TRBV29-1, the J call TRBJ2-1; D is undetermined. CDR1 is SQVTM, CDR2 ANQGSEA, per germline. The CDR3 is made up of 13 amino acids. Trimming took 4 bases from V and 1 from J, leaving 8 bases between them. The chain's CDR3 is CSVGTYSYNEQFF. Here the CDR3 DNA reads TGCAGCGTTGGGACCTATTCCTACAATGAGCAGTTCTTC.

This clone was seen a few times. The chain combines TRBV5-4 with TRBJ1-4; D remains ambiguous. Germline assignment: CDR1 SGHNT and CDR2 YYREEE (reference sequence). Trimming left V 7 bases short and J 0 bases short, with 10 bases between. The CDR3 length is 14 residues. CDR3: CASGLEPTNEKLFF. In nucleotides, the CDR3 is TGTGCCAGCGGTCTGGAACCAACTAATGAAAAACTGTTTTTT.

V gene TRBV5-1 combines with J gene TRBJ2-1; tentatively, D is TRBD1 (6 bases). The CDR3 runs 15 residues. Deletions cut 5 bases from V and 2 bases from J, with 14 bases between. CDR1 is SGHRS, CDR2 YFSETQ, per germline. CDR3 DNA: TGCGCCAGCAGACCACAGGGATCACCCTACAATGAGCAGTTCTTC. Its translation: CASRPQGSPYNEQFF.

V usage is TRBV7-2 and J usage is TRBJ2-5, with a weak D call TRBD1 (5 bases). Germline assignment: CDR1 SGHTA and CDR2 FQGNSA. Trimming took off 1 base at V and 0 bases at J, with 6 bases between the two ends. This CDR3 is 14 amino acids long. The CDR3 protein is CASSLVRDQETQYF. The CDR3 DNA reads TGTGCCAGCAGCTTAGTCAGGGACCAAGAGACCCAGTACTTC.

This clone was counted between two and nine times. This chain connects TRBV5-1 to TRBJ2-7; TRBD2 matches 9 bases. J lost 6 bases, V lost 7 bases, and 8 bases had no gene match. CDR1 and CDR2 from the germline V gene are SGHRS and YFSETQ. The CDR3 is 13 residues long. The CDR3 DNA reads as TGCGCCAGCCGGGAACTAGCGGGCTCCGAGCAGTACTTC. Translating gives CASRELAGSEQYF.

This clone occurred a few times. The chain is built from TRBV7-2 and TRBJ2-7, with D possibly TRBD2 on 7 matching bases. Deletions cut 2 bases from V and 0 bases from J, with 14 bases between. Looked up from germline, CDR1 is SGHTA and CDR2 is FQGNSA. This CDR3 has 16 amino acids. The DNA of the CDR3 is TGTGCCAGCAGCTTACGACGCGGGGGCCTCTCCTACGAGCAGTACTTC. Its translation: CASSLRRGGLSYEQYF.

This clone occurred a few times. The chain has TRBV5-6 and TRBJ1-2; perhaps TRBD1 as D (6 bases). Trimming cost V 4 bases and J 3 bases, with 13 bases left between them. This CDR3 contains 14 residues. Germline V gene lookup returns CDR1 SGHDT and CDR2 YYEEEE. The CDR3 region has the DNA TGTGCCAGCAGCCGCCCGGACAGTTACTATGGCTACACCTTC. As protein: CASSRPDSYYGYTF.